These 26 T cell receptor beta chains originate from one sample sequenced in a study of T-cell reconstitution after alpha-beta-depleted transplantation in children. TCRbeta library preparation incorporated unique molecular identifiers. A single record per CDR3 protein comes from TCRdb applying MiXCR to the PCR reads. The table has 800,000 to 1,000,000 distinct CDR3 sequences, roughly 29% seen once. This material consisted of PBMCs, mostly from graft donor cells, taken 360 days after TCRalphabeta/CD19-depleted stem cell transplant. The source is a boy in the first two years of life who had a stem cell transplant for SCID, so the T cells may come from the graft donor.

This clonotype has only a few counts. J is TRBJ2-1 and V is TRBV10-3; D uncertain. V was shortened by 3 bases and J by 0 bases, with 12 bases between the two germline ends. The CDR3 sequence is 16 residues long. Germline-derived CDR1 and CDR2 are ENHRY and SYGVKD. The CDR3 loop is CAISEVGGSSYNEQFF. The CDR3 coding sequence is TGTGCCATCAGTGAAGTAGGTGGTAGCTCCTACAATGAGCAGTTCTTC.

This clonotype was detected many times. This chain joins TRBV7-9 and TRBJ2-5, with no clear D. The CDR3 has 16 amino acids. Germline V CDR1 and CDR2: SEHNR, FQNEAQ (reference sequence). Trimming cost V 1 base and J 4 bases, with 16 bases left between them. The CDR3: CASSLGDRSRRETQYF. The CDR3 DNA reads as TGTGCCAGCAGCTTAGGAGATAGGAGCCGGAGAGAGACCCAGTACTTC.

V usage is TRBV5-1 and J usage is TRBJ2-1; D perhaps matches TRBD1 (5 bases). Per the germline V gene, CDR1 is SGHRS and CDR2 is YFSETQ. V was shortened by 5 bases and J by 5 bases, with 17 bases between the two germline ends. This CDR3 contains 15 residues. In nucleotides, the CDR3 is TGCGCCAGCAGATGGGGCGATGGTTACGACAATGAGCAGTTCTTC. This translates into CASRWGDGYDNEQFF.

A few counts support this clonotype. The V gene is TRBV6-1, the J gene TRBJ2-1, with no clear D. V was trimmed by 6 bases and J by 4 bases, leaving 13 bases between them. Germline V gene lookup returns CDR1 MNHNS and CDR2 SASEGT. The CDR3 extends over 14 amino acids. CDR3: CASSREGLYNEQFF. In DNA, the CDR3 is TGTGCCAGCAGCCGAGAAGGATTATACAATGAGCAGTTCTTC.

This clonotype was detected ten times or more. This rearrangement joins TRBV9 to TRBJ1-1; D perhaps matches TRBD1 (5 bases). Germline CDR1 and CDR2: SGDLS and YYNGEE. This CDR3 has 14 residues. Trimming took off 2 bases at V and 1 base at J, with 9 bases between the two ends. The CDR3 sequence is CASSVARENTEAFF. The CDR3, as DNA: TGTGCCAGCAGCGTTGCCAGGGAGAACACTGAAGCTTTCTTT.

CDR3 coding DNA: TGTGCCAGCAGCTTACGGGACTCCAAGACCTACGAGCAGTACTTC. It yields the protein CASSLRDSKTYEQYF. The rearrangement joins TRBV7-2 to TRBJ2-7; TRBD2 might be the D (6 bases). The V gene's germline CDR1 is SGHTA and CDR2 FQGNSA. V lost 2 bases to trimming and J lost 2 bases, with 13 bases between them. The CDR3 extends over 15 amino acids.

This chain uses TRBV7-6 with TRBJ2-7; D ambiguous. Germline V CDR1 and CDR2: SGHVS, FNYEAQ. V gave up 5 bases and J gave up 3 bases, with 11 bases separating them. This CDR3 has 13 amino acids. In DNA, the CDR3 is TGTGCCAGCAGCCCAGAGATCGGCTACGAGCAGTACTTC. Translated, it gives CASSPEIGYEQYF.

The genes are TRBV9 and TRBJ2-3, with a possible D match to TRBD2 (6 bases). Germline loops: CDR1 SGDLS, CDR2 YYNGEE. The CDR3 is 14 residues long. The germline V and J ends were trimmed by 2 bases and 4 bases, with 11 bases remaining between them. CDR3 region: CASSVLGEADTQYF. In nucleotides, the CDR3 is TGTGCCAGCAGCGTTTTAGGGGAGGCAGATACGCAGTATTTT.

This clonotype was recorded only once. The rearrangement joins TRBV5-1 to TRBJ2-3; 10 bases align to TRBD2. CDR3 length equals 15 residues. V lost 4 bases, J lost 7 bases, and 9 bases stayed unmatched. Germline V gives CDR1 SGHRS, CDR2 YFSETQ. CDR3 sequence: CASSPTSGVVNTQYF. The CDR3 coding sequence is TGCGCCAGCAGCCCTACTAGCGGGGTAGTTAATACGCAGTATTTT.

The sample holds many counts of this clonotype. The rearrangement joins TRBV5-1 to TRBJ2-2, with D perhaps being TRBD1 or TRBD2 (5 bases each). V was cut by 0 bases and J by 5 bases, with 11 bases left in between. From germline, CDR1 is SGHRS and CDR2 YFSETQ. This CDR3 is built from 15 residues. The CDR3 DNA reads TGCGCCAGCAGCTTGGCGGCAGGGAGAACCGGGGAGCTGTTTTTT. It is translated as CASSLAAGRTGELFF. Full variable domain (missing parts from reference TRBV5-1 and TRBJ2-2): KAGVTQTPRYLIKTRGQQVTLSCSPISGHRSVSWYQQTPGQGLQFLFEYFSETQRNKGNFPGRFSGRQFSNSRSEMNVSTLELGDSALYLCASSLAAGRTGELFFGEGSRLTVL.

V gene TRBV12-3 or TRBV12-4 combines with J gene TRBJ2-3; no firm D call. V lost 6 bases to trimming and J lost 2 bases, with 12 bases between them. The CDR3 is made up of 14 amino acids. In nucleotides, the CDR3 is TGTGCCAGCAGCCGGATCGCATACACAGATACGCAGTATTTT. It codes for CASSRIAYTDTQYF.

This clonotype has only a few counts. This chain connects TRBV19 to TRBJ2-5, with D unresolved. The CDR3 runs to 16 residues. V dropped 0 bases and J dropped 5 bases, with 16 bases sitting between them. Per the germline V gene, CDR1 is LNHDA and CDR2 is SQIVND (reference sequence). CDR3 residues: CASSIDGEVALETQYF. The CDR3 coding sequence is TGTGCCAGTAGTATAGATGGAGAAGTCGCATTGGAGACCCAGTACTTC.

The chain recombines TRBV13 with TRBJ2-1, with 10 bases identical to TRBD1. The length of the CDR3 is 16 residues. The J segment lost 5 bases and the V segment lost 1 base, leaving 5 bases of the junction unmatched. Germline CDR1 and CDR2: PRHDT and FYEKMQ (reference sequence). As DNA, the CDR3 is TGTGCCAGCAGCTTAGTCCCGGGACAGGGGAACAATGAGCAGTTCTTC. It is translated as CASSLVPGQGNNEQFF.

This chain uses TRBV6-5 with TRBJ1-2, with 9 bases aligning to TRBD1. V shed 2 bases and J 5 bases; nucleotides not matched to a gene: 12. CDR1 and CDR2 (germline): MNHEY, SVGAGI. The CDR3 sequence is 17 residues long. In nucleotides, the CDR3 is TGTGCCAGCAGTTACGGACAGGGGATGTGGGGGAAATATGGCTACACCTTC. Translated: CASSYGQGMWGKYGYTF.

This clonotype was counted only a few times. The rearrangement joins TRBV5-1 to TRBJ2-1; possible D gene TRBD1, 5 bases. The CDR3 length is 14 residues. Germline-derived CDR1 and CDR2 are SGHRS and YFSETQ. V was clipped by 0 bases and J by 6 bases, with 10 bases between them. The DNA of the CDR3 is TGCGCCAGCAGCTTGGTCGAAGGGGTCAATGAGCAGTTCTTC. Residues: CASSLVEGVNEQFF.

This clonotype occurred a few times. The rearrangement joins TRBV5-6 to TRBJ2-1, with D perhaps given as TRBD1 or TRBD2 (5 bases each). Germline CDR1 and CDR2: SGHDT and YYEEEE. Trimming stripped 0 bases from V and 2 bases from J, with 12 bases between. The CDR3 runs to 16 residues. Here the CDR3 reads CASSLEEGDPYNEQFF. CDR3 sequence (DNA): TGTGCCAGCAGCTTGGAAGAAGGGGACCCCTACAATGAGCAGTTCTTC.

The chain recombines TRBV28 with TRBJ1-1; no clear D gene. Germline CDR1 MDHEN, CDR2 SYDVKM. The CDR3 has 13 amino acids. Trimming removed 6 bases at V and 2 bases at J, with 10 bases between. CDR3 amino acids: CASRLGFNTEAFF. As DNA, the CDR3 is TGTGCCAGCAGGCTTGGTTTTAACACTGAAGCTTTCTTT. Drawing the rest from reference TRBV28 and TRBJ1-1, the complete variable domain is DVKVTQSSRYLVKRTGEKVFLECVQDMDHENMFWYRQDPGLGLRLIYFSYDVKMKEKGDIPEGYSVSREKKERFSLILESASTNQTSMYLCASRLGFNTEAFFGQGTRLTVV.

The sample holds many counts of this clonotype. This chain joins TRBV7-8 and TRBJ1-1; D gene ambiguous. Per the germline V gene, CDR1 is SGHVS and CDR2 is FQNEAQ. CDR3 length: 13 amino acids. V was shortened by 5 bases and J by 3 bases, with 10 bases between the two germline ends. As DNA, the CDR3 is TGTGCCAGCAGCAAAACCGTGGACACTGAAGCTTTCTTT. Translation: CASSKTVDTEAFF.

This clonotype was observed a few times. This rearrangement joins TRBV5-5 to TRBJ1-2, with 10 bases lining up with TRBD1. With V trimmed by 4 bases and J by 6 bases, 15 bases remained unmatched. The CDR3 spans 17 residues. Germline V gives CDR1 SGHKS, CDR2 YYEKEE (reference sequence). CDR3 region: CASSPRGSTGGINGYTF. In nucleotides, the CDR3 is TGTGCCAGCAGCCCGAGGGGTTCGACAGGGGGCATTAATGGCTACACCTTC. Using reference TRBV5-5 and TRBJ1-2 for the parts outside the CDR3, the full variable domain is DAGVTQSPTHLIKTRGQQVTLRCSPISGHKSVSWYQQVLGQGPQFIFQYYEKEERGRGNFPDRFSARQFPNYSSELNVNALLLGDSALYLCASSPRGSTGGINGYTFGSGTRLTVV.

This clonotype appeared a few times. The chain employs TRBV4-2 and TRBJ2-2; TRBD2 matches 7 bases. CDR1 is LGHNA, CDR2 YNFKEQ, per germline. V gave up 1 base and J gave up 3 bases; unmatched junction bases: 8. This CDR3 region has 17 residues. In DNA, the CDR3 is TGTGCCAGCAGCCAAGCCCCACTAGCGTTTGACACCGGGGAGCTGTTTTTT. Its protein is CASSQAPLAFDTGELFF.

In its sample, this clonotype was seen a few times. V and J are TRBV4-3 and TRBJ1-5; perhaps TRBD1 as D (5 bases). The V gene's germline CDR1 is LGHNA and CDR2 YSLEER. Trimming removed 4 bases at V and 0 bases at J, with 16 bases between. There are 17 residues in the CDR3. Here the CDR3 reads CASSPRWGDLSNQPQHF. The CDR3 DNA sequence: TGCGCCAGCAGCCCCCGTTGGGGGGACCTTAGCAATCAGCCCCAGCATTTT.

This clonotype has just a few counts. This sequence joins TRBV29-1 and TRBJ1-1; D possibly corresponds to TRBD1 (5 bases). The germline gives CDR1 SQVTM, CDR2 ANQGSEA. CDR3 length: 13 amino acids. V lost 1 base to trimming and J lost 5 bases, with 11 bases between them. The DNA of the CDR3 is TGCAGCGTTGAAGGGTCAGGGAGGACTGAAGCTTTCTTT. Translating it yields CSVEGSGRTEAFF.

This clonotype was observed many times. The chain employs TRBV28 and TRBJ2-2; a weak D match, TRBD2 (5 bases). Germline assignment: CDR1 MDHEN and CDR2 SYDVKM. Trimming took off 6 bases at V and 0 bases at J, with 14 bases between the two ends. The CDR3 length is 16 residues. This CDR3 is CASSTPRDANTGELFF. The CDR3 DNA reads TGTGCCAGCAGCACCCCGAGGGATGCGAACACCGGGGAGCTGTTTTTT. Full variable domain (remainder filled in from reference TRBV28 and TRBJ2-2): DVKVTQSSRYLVKRTGEKVFLECVQDMDHENMFWYRQDPGLGLRLIYFSYDVKMKEKGDIPEGYSVSREKKERFSLILESASTNQTSMYLCASSTPRDANTGELFFGEGSRLTVL.

The sample holds a few counts of this clonotype. The rearrangement uses TRBV5-1 and TRBJ2-5; 8 bases align to TRBD1. The ends lost 3 bases at V and 5 bases at J; junction bases unmatched: 0. The germline V gene has CDR1 SGHRS and CDR2 YFSETQ. The CDR3 contains 12 residues. The CDR3 region is CASSWDRETQYF. Here the CDR3 DNA reads TGCGCCAGCAGCTGGGACAGGGAGACCCAGTACTTC. The entire variable domain, with the rest obtained from reference TRBV5-1 and TRBJ2-5, is as follows: KAGVTQTPRYLIKTRGQQVTLSCSPISGHRSVSWYQQTPGQGLQFLFEYFSETQRNKGNFPGRFSGRQFSNSRSEMNVSTLELGDSALYLCASSWDRETQYFGPGTRLLVL.

The rearrangement uses TRBV6-1 and TRBJ1-5; no clear D. The CDR3 covers 14 residues. The germline CDR1 and CDR2 sequences are MNHNS and SASEGT. Trimming removed 3 bases at V and 0 bases at J, with 6 bases between. CDR3 nucleotide sequence: TGTGCCAGCAGTGACCACAGTAGCAATCAGCCCCAGCATTTT. As protein: CASSDHSSNQPQHF.

Only a few counts were recorded for this clonotype. V usage is TRBV3-1 and J usage is TRBJ1-1; D remains unclear. Germline V gene data show CDR1 as LGHDT and CDR2 as YNNKEL (reference sequence). This CDR3 contains 13 residues. V was trimmed by 1 base and J by 8 bases, leaving 11 bases between them. The CDR3 region is CASSQVPTQEAFF. The CDR3 region has the DNA TGTGCCAGCAGCCAAGTCCCCACCCAAGAAGCTTTCTTT.